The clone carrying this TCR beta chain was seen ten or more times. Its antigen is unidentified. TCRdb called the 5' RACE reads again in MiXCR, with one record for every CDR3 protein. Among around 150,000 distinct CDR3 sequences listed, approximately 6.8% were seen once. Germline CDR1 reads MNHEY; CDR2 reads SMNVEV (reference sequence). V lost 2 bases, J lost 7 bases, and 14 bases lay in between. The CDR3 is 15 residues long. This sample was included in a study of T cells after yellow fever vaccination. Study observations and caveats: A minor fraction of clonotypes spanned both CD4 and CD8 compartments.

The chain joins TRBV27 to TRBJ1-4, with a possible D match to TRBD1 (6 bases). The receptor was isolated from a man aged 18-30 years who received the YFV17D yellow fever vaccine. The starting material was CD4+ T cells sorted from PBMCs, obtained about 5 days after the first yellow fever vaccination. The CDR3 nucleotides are TGTGCCAGCAGTTTAATGGGGGCCGGGTCTGAAAAACTGTTTTTT. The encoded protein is CASSLMGAGSEKLFF.